These T cell receptor beta chains were read from a single sample in a study of robustness of blood B and T cell sequencing. TCRdb reanalysed the PCR reads using MiXCR and keeps one entry per CDR3 protein. The data show a few thousand distinct CDR3 sequences, with roughly 54% seen just once and under 30% held by the top ten. The source material was peripheral blood. These receptors were taken from a human donor in good health. Each CDR3 is given with its conserved first and last residue. The D gene is left open where the match is weak. The size entry is marked missing in some rows and otherwise reads once, few, many or a size class.

CDR3: CAISDRVSSYEQYF
DNA: TGTGCCATCAGTGACCGAGTAAGCTCCTACGAGCAGTACTTC
size: few
J: TRBJ2-7
V: TRBV10-3
D: .

CDR3: CASSLASGGGHEQYF
DNA: TGCGCCAGCAGCTTGGCTAGCGGGGGGGGCCACGAGCAGTACTTC
size: .
J: TRBJ2-7
V: TRBV5-1
D: TRBD2

CDR3: CASSLKGDQYGYTF
DNA: TGTGCCAGCAGCTTAAAAGGAGATCAGTATGGCTACACCTTC
size: large
J: TRBJ1-2
V: TRBV7-6
D: .

CDR3: CASSYYHRGDTEAFF
DNA: TGTGCCAGCAGTTATTACCACAGGGGGGACACTGAAGCTTTCTTT
size: medium-sized
J: TRBJ1-1
V: TRBV6-9
D: TRBD1

CDR3: CASSENRATEAFF
DNA: TGTGCCAGCAGTGAGAACAGGGCCACTGAAGCTTTCTTT
size: .
J: TRBJ1-1
V: TRBV5-5
D: .

CDR3: CSVELQGRNTIYF
DNA: TGCAGCGTTGAACTCCAGGGAAGAAACACCATATATTTT
size: .
J: TRBJ1-3
V: TRBV29-1
D: .

CDR3: CSARDQLTGGRNEQFF
DNA: TGCAGTGCTAGAGATCAGTTGACAGGGGGACGCAATGAGCAGTTCTTC
size: .
J: TRBJ2-1
V: TRBV20-1
D: TRBD1

CDR3: CASSREEMNTEAFF
DNA: TGTGCCAGCTCGAGGGAAGAGATGAACACTGAAGCTTTCTTT
size: few
J: TRBJ1-1
V: TRBV6-1
D: .

CDR3: CASGTYYEQYF
DNA: TGTGCTAGTGGAACTTACTACGAGCAGTACTTC
size: .
J: TRBJ2-7
V: TRBV12-5
D: .

CDR3: CASSLDYNSPLHF
DNA: TGCGCCAGCAGCTTGGACTACAATTCACCCCTCCACTTT
size: few
J: TRBJ1-6
V: TRBV5-1
D: .

CDR3: CASSLGVGTSGELFF
DNA: TGTGCCAGCAGCTTAGGCGTGGGGACCTCCGGGGAGCTGTTTTTT
size: .
J: TRBJ2-2
V: TRBV7-3
D: .

CDR3: CASSPRLNTEAFF
DNA: TGCGCCAGCAGCCCCCGGTTGAACACTGAAGCTTTCTTT
size: .
J: TRBJ1-1
V: TRBV5-1
D: .

CDR3: CATSDTTGFRETQYF
DNA: TGTGCCACCAGTGATACGACAGGGTTCAGGGAGACCCAGTACTTC
size: .
J: TRBJ2-5
V: TRBV24-1
D: TRBD1

CDR3: CASSARSQGSSGYTF
DNA: TGTGCCAGCAGTGCGCGGTCACAGGGAAGTTCTGGCTACACCTTC
size: .
J: TRBJ1-2
V: TRBV6-1
D: .

CDR3: CASRGWNTEAFF
DNA: TGTGCCAGTAGGGGCTGGAACACTGAAGCTTTCTTT
size: .
J: TRBJ1-1
V: TRBV19
D: .

CDR3: CSVEDRSGGSRTGYTF
DNA: TGCAGCGTTGAAGATCGGTCAGGAGGGAGCCGAACGGGCTACACCTTC
size: .
J: TRBJ1-2
V: TRBV29-1
D: .

CDR3: CASSLATGRNFYGYTF
DNA: TGTGCCAGCAGTTTGGCGACGGGACGGAACTTCTATGGCTACACCTTC
size: .
J: TRBJ1-2
V: TRBV27
D: .

CDR3: CASSPVGTGTIEAFF
DNA: TGTGCCAGTAGCCCTGTCGGGACAGGGACCATTGAAGCTTTCTTT
size: few
J: TRBJ1-1
V: TRBV19
D: TRBD1

CDR3: CASRADRGNTGELFF
DNA: TGCGCCAGCAGAGCGGACAGGGGGAACACCGGGGAGCTGTTTTTT
size: once
J: TRBJ2-2
V: TRBV5-1
D: TRBD1

CDR3: CASSPGAWNEKLFF
DNA: TGTGCCAGCAGCCCCGGCGCTTGGAATGAAAAACTGTTTTTT
size: .
J: TRBJ1-4
V: TRBV5-6
D: .

CDR3: CASSLGPYYQPQHF
DNA: TGTGCCAGCAGTCTAGGACCGTACTATCAGCCCCAGCATTTT
size: few
J: TRBJ1-5
V: TRBV12-3/TRBV12-4
D: .

CDR3: CASSLVGDEQYF
DNA: TGCGCCAGCAGCTTGGTGGGGGACGAGCAGTACTTC
size: few
J: TRBJ2-7
V: TRBV5-1
D: .

CDR3: CAISLDTNTEAFF
DNA: TGTGCCATCAGCCTAGACACTAACACTGAAGCTTTCTTT
size: .
J: TRBJ1-1
V: TRBV10-3
D: .

CDR3: CATSRESSPLHF
DNA: TGTGCCACCAGCAGAGAGAGCTCACCCCTCCACTTT
size: few
J: TRBJ1-6
V: TRBV15
D: .

CDR3: CASSLGKSGQPQHF
DNA: TGTGCCAGCAGCTTAGGCAAAAGTGGGCAGCCCCAGCATTTT
size: few
J: TRBJ1-5
V: TRBV11-3
D: .

CDR3: CASNMGQGCSNQPQHF
DNA: TGTGCCAGCAATATGGGACAGGGATGTAGCAATCAGCCCCAGCATTTT
size: .
J: TRBJ1-5
V: TRBV6-6
D: TRBD1

CDR3: CSASSDRGQYF
DNA: TGCAGTGCTAGTTCCGACAGGGGTCAGTATTTT
size: .
J: TRBJ2-3
V: TRBV20-1
D: TRBD1

CDR3: CASSQGPGPSSYNEQFF
DNA: TGTGCCAGCAGCCAGGGGCCAGGTCCTAGCTCCTACAATGAGCAGTTCTTC
size: .
J: TRBJ2-1
V: TRBV5-5
D: .

CDR3: CASSQAGGPYEQYF
DNA: TGTGCCAGCAGCCAAGCAGGGGGCCCCTACGAGCAGTACTTC
size: .
J: TRBJ2-7
V: TRBV3-1
D: TRBD1

CDR3: CASSRGQPTYEQYF
DNA: TGTGCCAGCAGCCGGGGACAGCCAACCTACGAGCAGTACTTC
size: .
J: TRBJ2-7
V: TRBV7-8
D: TRBD1

CDR3: CASSKPGYEQYF
DNA: TGTGCCAGCAGTAAGCCGGGCTACGAGCAGTACTTC
size: .
J: TRBJ2-7
V: TRBV6-1
D: .

CDR3: CATSDSTQGSYTGELFF
DNA: TGTGCCACCAGTGACTCAACACAGGGGTCCTACACCGGGGAGCTGTTTTTT
size: few
J: TRBJ2-2
V: TRBV24-1
D: TRBD1

CDR3: CASSPFQRGGTEQYF
DNA: TGTGCCAGCAGTCCGTTTCAGCGGGGGGGTACAGAGCAGTACTTC
size: .
J: TRBJ2-7
V: TRBV12-3/TRBV12-4
D: TRBD2

CDR3: CASSPQEESFRGTEAFF
DNA: TGTGCCAGCAGCCCACAGGAGGAAAGCTTCCGGGGGACTGAAGCTTTCTTT
size: .
J: TRBJ1-1
V: TRBV6-1
D: .

CDR3: CASSSRFTWGTEAFF
DNA: TGTGCCAGCAGTTCACGCTTTACCTGGGGGACTGAAGCTTTCTTT
size: .
J: TRBJ1-1
V: TRBV6-5
D: .

CDR3: CASFLGANTGELFF
DNA: TGTGCCAGCTTTCTCGGGGCGAACACCGGGGAGCTGTTTTTT
size: .
J: TRBJ2-2
V: TRBV5-6
D: .

CDR3: CASSTRGLGSPLHF
DNA: TGTGCCAGCAGCACCAGGGGTTTGGGTTCACCCCTCCACTTT
size: .
J: TRBJ1-6
V: TRBV9
D: .

CDR3: CASGAGFSYEQYF
DNA: TGTGCCAGTGGCGCGGGGTTCTCCTACGAGCAGTACTTC
size: few
J: TRBJ2-7
V: TRBV3-1
D: .

CDR3: CASGPPFISTGELFF
DNA: TGTGCCAGTGGACCTCCCTTTATTTCCACCGGGGAGCTGTTTTTT
size: .
J: TRBJ2-2
V: TRBV19
D: .

CDR3: CAISPGTSGVNEQFF
DNA: TGTGCCATCAGCCCAGGGACTAGCGGGGTCAATGAGCAGTTCTTC
size: .
J: TRBJ2-1
V: TRBV10-3
D: TRBD2